Below, 10 T cell receptor beta chains from the same sample are listed, as sequenced in a study of CD8 T cells in ankylosing spondylitis. Study-level findings and limits: Seemingly distinctive of ankylosing spondylitis blood was a TCR beta motif formed by eight highly homologous variants.

Their recognized antigens are unknown. TCRdb passed the 5' RACE reads through MiXCR, listing each CDR3 protein once. The sample holds approximately 220,000 distinct CDR3 sequences, about 17% seen once. Sequences were obtained from blood, either unsorted or a sorted T cell fraction (not recorded which). The receptors were sampled from a male donor with ankylosing spondylitis.

This chain connects TRBV6-1 to TRBJ2-7, with D possibly being TRBD1 (6 bases). Trimming removed 6 bases at V and 4 bases at J, with 13 bases between. Germline loops: CDR1 MNHNS, CDR2 SASEGT. CDR3 length: 13 residues. CDR3 coding DNA: TGTGCCAGCAGCGAGGGGACACCGTACGAGCAGTACTTC. Translating it yields CASSEGTPYEQYF.

This clonotype came up many times. The rearrangement links TRBV27 to TRBJ1-1; 8 nucleotides line up with TRBD1. With 3 bases clipped from V and 1 base from J, the junction kept 4 bases outside the gene matches. This CDR3 contains 15 residues. Per the germline V gene, CDR1 is MNHEY and CDR2 is SMNVEV (reference sequence). CDR3 DNA sequence: TGTGCCAGCAGTTTGGAAGGGACAGGGAACACTGAAGCTTTCTTT. Its protein is CASSLEGTGNTEAFF.

This clonotype was seen at least ten times. The CDR3 region is CASSPTGIYNEQFF. The CDR3 coding sequence is TGTGCCAGCAGTCCCACAGGGATATACAATGAGCAGTTCTTC. The chain carries TRBV12-3 or TRBV12-4 and TRBJ2-1, with TRBD1 as a possible D gene (6 bases). Trimming cost V 5 bases and J 4 bases, with 12 bases left between them. The CDR3 loop spans 14 amino acids.

The rearrangement uses TRBV27 and TRBJ1-5; a weak D match, TRBD1 (5 bases). This CDR3 spans 15 amino acids. Germline CDR1 reads MNHEY; CDR2 reads SMNVEV (reference sequence). Trimming took 5 bases from V and 4 from J, leaving 15 bases between them. CDR3 bases: TGTGCCAGCAGTCCGCTCGGACAAGAGAATCAGCCCCAGCATTTT. Translating gives CASSPLGQENQPQHF.

This chain uses TRBV7-9 with TRBJ2-2, with D hard to call. Germline V CDR1 and CDR2: SEHNR, FQNEAQ (reference sequence). V lost 3 bases and J lost 5, with 10 bases in between. This CDR3 is 14 amino acids long. CDR3 region: CASSFVERTGELFF. In DNA, the CDR3 is TGTGCCAGCAGCTTTGTTGAGAGGACCGGGGAGCTGTTTTTT.

CDR3 amino acids: CASSSTNRAGPLHF. CDR3 nucleotide sequence: TGTGCCAGCAGCTCTACCAACAGGGCTGGACCCCTCCACTTT. The rearrangement uses TRBV7-2 and TRBJ1-6, with D possibly being TRBD1 (6 bases). The CDR3 sequence is 14 residues long. Germline assignment: CDR1 SGHTA and CDR2 FQGNSA. With 4 bases removed from V and 12 bases from J, the gap between germline ends came to 16 bases. Full variable domain (outside the CDR3, taken from reference TRBV7-2 and TRBJ1-6): GAGVSQSPSNKVTEKGKDVELRCDPISGHTALYWYRQSLGQGLEFLIYFQGNSAPDKSGLPSDRFSAERTGGSVSTLTIQRTQQEDSAVYLCASSSTNRAGPLHFGNGTRLTVT.

The chain uses TRBV29-1 and TRBJ2-1, with 8 bases lining up with TRBD2. The length of the CDR3 is 14 residues. The germline V gene encodes CDR1 SQVTM and CDR2 ANQGSEA. Losses at the gene ends were 2 bases for V and 5 bases for J; bases not matched to a gene: 5. Here the CDR3 reads CSVELPSGHNEQFF. The CDR3, as DNA: TGCAGCGTTGAACTTCCTAGCGGGCACAATGAGCAGTTCTTC.

The sample holds a few counts of this clonotype. V gene TRBV6-2 or TRBV6-3 combines with J gene TRBJ2-4; possible D gene TRBD1, 5 bases. V was clipped by 6 bases and J by 9 bases, with 24 bases between them. This CDR3 spans 16 amino acids. Germline assignment: CDR1 MNHEY and CDR2 SVGEGT. The DNA for the CDR3 is TGTGCCAGCAGACAGGTGGCTAGTGGCCCTAATGGCATTCAGTACTTC. It codes for CASRQVASGPNGIQYF.

This clonotype has only a few counts. The chain is built from TRBV27 and TRBJ2-7; D gene unclear. CDR3 length: 14 residues. In germline, CDR1 is MNHEY, CDR2 SMNVEV (reference sequence). Trimming shortened V by 0 bases and J by 7 bases, and 13 bases separated the two germline ends. This CDR3 is CASSLSNTLLEQYF. The CDR3, as DNA: TGTGCCAGCAGTTTATCGAACACACTTTTGGAGCAGTACTTC.

This chain uses TRBV6-1 with TRBJ2-2; perhaps TRBD1 as D (6 bases). Deletions cut 2 bases from V and 5 bases from J, with 12 bases between. In germline, CDR1 is MNHNS, CDR2 SASEGT. The CDR3 is made up of 15 amino acids. DNA for the CDR3: TGTGCCAGCAGTGAACATCCCACAGGGACCGGGGAGCTGTTTTTT. Translation: CASSEHPTGTGELFF.